This TCR beta chain was found in a study of blood T cell repertoires in COVID-19. The overall study: Samples of COVID-19 (acute and convalescent) were obtained from the United States, Italy and Spain. Sample material is recorded as cDNA or gDNA derived from T cells, B-cell-depleted T cells, or PBMCs.

The germline V gene has CDR1 MDHEN and CDR2 SYDVKM. J lost 5 bases, V lost 6 bases, and 6 bases had no gene match. CDR3 length: 13 residues. In the authors' workflow: Amplification with reference gene primers provided the estimates of nucleated cell counts. Clones were sequenced by immunoSEQ multiplex PCR, and TCRdb holds only the in-frame ones, with some missing. That table is the source of V, J and clone size, and D and trimming were worked out from the DNA. The sample includes about 160,000 clones, approximately 86% seen only once; the top ten take about 3.5%. The receptor was isolated from a man between 65 and 85 years old with acute or convalescent COVID-19. Sequenced input: peripheral blood. The chain couples TRBV28 to TRBJ2-5; 7 bases line up with TRBD2. Written as DNA, the CDR3 is TGTGCCAGCAGAGTGACTAGCCGTGAGACCCAGTACTTC. This encodes CASRVTSRETQYF.